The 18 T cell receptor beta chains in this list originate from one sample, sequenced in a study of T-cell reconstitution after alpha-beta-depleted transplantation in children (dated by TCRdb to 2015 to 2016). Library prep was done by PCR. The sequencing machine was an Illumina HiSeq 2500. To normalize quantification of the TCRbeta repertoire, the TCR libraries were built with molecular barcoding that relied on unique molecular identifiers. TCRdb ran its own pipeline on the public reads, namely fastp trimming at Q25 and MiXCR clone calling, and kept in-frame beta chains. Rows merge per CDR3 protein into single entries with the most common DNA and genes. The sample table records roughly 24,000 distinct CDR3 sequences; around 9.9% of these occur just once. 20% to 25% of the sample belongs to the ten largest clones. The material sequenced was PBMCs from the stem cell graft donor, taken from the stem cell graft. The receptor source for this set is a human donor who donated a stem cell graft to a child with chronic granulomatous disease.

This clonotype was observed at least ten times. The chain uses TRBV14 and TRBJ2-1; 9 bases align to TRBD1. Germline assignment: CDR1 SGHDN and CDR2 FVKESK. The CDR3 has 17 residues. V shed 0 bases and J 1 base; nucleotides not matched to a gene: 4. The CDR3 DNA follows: TGTGCCAGCAGCCAAGACGACAGGGGGTATTCCTACAATGAGCAGTTCTTC. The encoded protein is CASSQDDRGYSYNEQFF.

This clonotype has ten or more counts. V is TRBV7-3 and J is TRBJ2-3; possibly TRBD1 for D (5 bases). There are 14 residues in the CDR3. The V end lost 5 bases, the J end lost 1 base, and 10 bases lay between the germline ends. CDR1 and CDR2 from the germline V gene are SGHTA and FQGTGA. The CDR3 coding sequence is TGTGCCAGCAGCGCCCAGGGTGGCACAGATACGCAGTATTTT. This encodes CASSAQGGTDTQYF.

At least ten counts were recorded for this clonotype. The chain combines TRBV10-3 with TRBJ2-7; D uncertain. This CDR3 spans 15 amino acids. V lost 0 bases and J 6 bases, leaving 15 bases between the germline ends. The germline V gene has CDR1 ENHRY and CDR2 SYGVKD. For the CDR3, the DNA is TGTGCCATCAGTGAGTCTTTATACTACCACCCCGAGCAGTACTTC. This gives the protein CAISESLYYHPEQYF.

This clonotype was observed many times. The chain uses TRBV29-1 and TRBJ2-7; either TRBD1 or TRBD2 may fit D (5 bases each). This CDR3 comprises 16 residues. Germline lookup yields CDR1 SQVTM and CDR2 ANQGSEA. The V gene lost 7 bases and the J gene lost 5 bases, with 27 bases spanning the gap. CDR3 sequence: CSALIYGDKRGHEQYF. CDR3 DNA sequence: TGCAGCGCCTTGATCTACGGGGATAAGAGGGGTCACGAGCAGTACTTC.

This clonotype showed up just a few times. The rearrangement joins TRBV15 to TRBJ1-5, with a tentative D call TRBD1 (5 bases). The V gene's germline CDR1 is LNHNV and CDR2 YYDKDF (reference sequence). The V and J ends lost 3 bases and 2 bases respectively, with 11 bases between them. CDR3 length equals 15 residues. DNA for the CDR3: TGTGCCACCAGCAGTCGCCGAGGGGGCAATCAGCCCCAGCATTTT. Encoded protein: CATSSRRGGNQPQHF.

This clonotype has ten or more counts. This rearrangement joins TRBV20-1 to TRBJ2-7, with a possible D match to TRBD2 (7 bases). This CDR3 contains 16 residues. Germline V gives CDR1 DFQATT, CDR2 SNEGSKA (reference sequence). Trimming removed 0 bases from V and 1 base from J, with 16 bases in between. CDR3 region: CSARDESGGPSYEQYF. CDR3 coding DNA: TGCAGTGCTAGAGATGAGTCGGGGGGCCCGTCCTACGAGCAGTACTTC.

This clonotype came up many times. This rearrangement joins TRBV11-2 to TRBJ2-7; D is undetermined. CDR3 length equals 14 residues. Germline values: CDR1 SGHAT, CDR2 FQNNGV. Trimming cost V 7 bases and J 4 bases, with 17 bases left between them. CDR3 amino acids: CASTRPGYQYEQYF. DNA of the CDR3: TGTGCCAGCACCCGTCCTGGCTACCAGTACGAGCAGTACTTC.

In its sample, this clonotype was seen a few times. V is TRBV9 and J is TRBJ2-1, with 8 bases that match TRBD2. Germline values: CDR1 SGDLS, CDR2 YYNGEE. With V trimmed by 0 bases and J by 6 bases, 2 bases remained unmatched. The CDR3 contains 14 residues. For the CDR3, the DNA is TGTGCCAGCAGCGTAGACAGCGGGGGCAATGAGCAGTTCTTC. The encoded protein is CASSVDSGGNEQFF.

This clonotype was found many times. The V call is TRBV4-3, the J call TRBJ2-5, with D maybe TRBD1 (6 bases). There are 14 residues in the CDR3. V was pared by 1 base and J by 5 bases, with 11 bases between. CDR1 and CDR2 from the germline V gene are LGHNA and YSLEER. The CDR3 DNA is TGCGCCAGCAGCCAAGTCAGGGGCTGGGAGACCCAGTACTTC. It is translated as CASSQVRGWETQYF.

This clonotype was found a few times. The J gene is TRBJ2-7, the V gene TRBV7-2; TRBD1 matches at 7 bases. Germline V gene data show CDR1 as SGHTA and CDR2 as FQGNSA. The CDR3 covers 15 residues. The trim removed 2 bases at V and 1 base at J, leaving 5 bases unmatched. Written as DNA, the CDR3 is TGTGCCAGCAGCTTATTCCGGGGACAGTCCTACGAGCAGTACTTC. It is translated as CASSLFRGQSYEQYF.

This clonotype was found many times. CDR3 amino acids: CASSQEEVRFGSPLHF. CDR3 nucleotides: TGTGCCAGCAGCCAAGAGGAAGTTCGGTTTGGTTCACCCCTCCACTTT. This chain links TRBV14 with TRBJ1-6; D gene ambiguous. The CDR3 spans 16 residues. Germline V CDR1 and CDR2: SGHDN, FVKESK. V was shortened by 0 bases and J by 9 bases, with 15 bases between the two germline ends.

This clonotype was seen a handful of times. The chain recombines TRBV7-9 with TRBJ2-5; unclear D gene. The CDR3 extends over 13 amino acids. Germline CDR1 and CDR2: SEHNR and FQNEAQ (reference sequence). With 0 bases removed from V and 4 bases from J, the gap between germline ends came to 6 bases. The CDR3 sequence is CASSLARPETQYF. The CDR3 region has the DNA TGTGCCAGCAGCTTAGCTCGACCAGAGACCCAGTACTTC.

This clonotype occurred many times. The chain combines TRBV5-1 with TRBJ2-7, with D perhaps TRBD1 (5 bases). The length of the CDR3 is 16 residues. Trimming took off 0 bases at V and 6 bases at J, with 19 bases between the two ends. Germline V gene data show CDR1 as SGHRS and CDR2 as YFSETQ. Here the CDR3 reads CASSLARQPGVGEQYF. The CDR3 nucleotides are TGCGCCAGCAGCTTGGCCCGACAGCCCGGTGTCGGCGAGCAGTACTTC.

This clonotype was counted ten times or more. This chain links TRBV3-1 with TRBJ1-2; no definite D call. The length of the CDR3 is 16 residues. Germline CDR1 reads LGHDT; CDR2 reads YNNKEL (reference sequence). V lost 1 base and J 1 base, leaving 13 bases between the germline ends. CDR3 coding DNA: TGTGCCAGCAGCCAAGGGTCAAGGAGATATAACTATGGCTACACCTTC. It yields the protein CASSQGSRRYNYGYTF.

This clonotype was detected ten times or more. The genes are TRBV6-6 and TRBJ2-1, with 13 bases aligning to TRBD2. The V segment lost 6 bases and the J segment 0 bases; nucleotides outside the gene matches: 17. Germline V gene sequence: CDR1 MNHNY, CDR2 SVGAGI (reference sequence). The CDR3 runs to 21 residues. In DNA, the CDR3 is TGTGCCAGCAGGGGTTACATGACTAGCGGGGGGAATTCTTTCTCCTACAATGAGCAGTTCTTC. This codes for CASRGYMTSGGNSFSYNEQFF.

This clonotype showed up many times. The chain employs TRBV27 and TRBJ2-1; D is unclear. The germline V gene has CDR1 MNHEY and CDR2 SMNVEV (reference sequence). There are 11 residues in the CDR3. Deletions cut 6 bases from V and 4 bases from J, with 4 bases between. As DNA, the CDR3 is TGTGCCAGCAGCAGATACAATGAGCAGTTCTTC. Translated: CASSRYNEQFF.

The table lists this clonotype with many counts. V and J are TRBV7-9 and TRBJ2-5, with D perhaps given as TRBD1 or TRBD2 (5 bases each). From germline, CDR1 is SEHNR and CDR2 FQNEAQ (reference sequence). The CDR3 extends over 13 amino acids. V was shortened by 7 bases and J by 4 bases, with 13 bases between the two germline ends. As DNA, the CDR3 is TGTGCCAGCACCCCCGGGGCCAGAGAGACCCAGTACTTC. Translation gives CASTPGARETQYF.

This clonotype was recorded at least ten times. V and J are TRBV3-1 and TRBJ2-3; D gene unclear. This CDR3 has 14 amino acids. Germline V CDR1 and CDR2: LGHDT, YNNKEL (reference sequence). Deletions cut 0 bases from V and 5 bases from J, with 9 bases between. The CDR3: CASSQERLLDTQYF. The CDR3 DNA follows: TGTGCCAGCAGCCAAGAAAGGCTGCTAGATACGCAGTATTTT.